These T cell receptor beta chains were read from a single sample in a study of OX40 agonist ivuxolimab in advanced cancers. Sequenced by immunoSEQ multiplex PCR; TCRdb stores in-frame clones only, minus some. The sample shows 55,000 to 70,000 clones, roughly 80% of them seen only once. This specimen was CD4+ or CD8+ T cells sorted from blood, taken in a trial of the OX40 agonist ivuxolimab. Source of these receptors: an adult with an advanced solid tumor such as melanoma, head and neck, liver or kidney cancer. Both conserved end residues are part of each CDR3. Fields, in order: clone size, D gene, CDR3 length, J gene, V gene, CDR3 protein, CDR3 DNA. A D gene is named only where the DNA matches it firmly. For some rows the clone size is stated as once, few or many, or as a class when expanded; others skip it.

clone_size: -
d_call: -
cdr3_length: 13
j_call: TRBJ1-2
v_call: TRBV4-2
cdr3_aa: CASSQVEDGTYTF
cdr3_nt: TGTGCCAGCAGCCAAGTGGAAGACGGGACCTACACCTTC

clone_size: -
d_call: -
cdr3_length: 14
j_call: TRBJ1-2
v_call: TRBV4-1
cdr3_aa: CASSREPQNYGYTF
cdr3_nt: TGCGCCAGCAGCCGCGAGCCGCAAAACTATGGCTACACCTTC

clone_size: once
d_call: TRBD2
cdr3_length: 18
j_call: TRBJ2-3
v_call: TRBV2
cdr3_aa: CASTLTEEQRGFADTQYF
cdr3_nt: TGTGCCAGCACTCTCACTGAGGAGCAGCGGGGGTTCGCAGATACGCAGTATTTT

clone_size: -
d_call: -
cdr3_length: 13
j_call: TRBJ1-1
v_call: TRBV6-4
cdr3_aa: CASRKDGYTEAFF
cdr3_nt: TGTGCCAGCAGGAAGGACGGCTACACTGAAGCTTTCTTT

clone_size: -
d_call: -
cdr3_length: 16
j_call: TRBJ1-4
v_call: TRBV7-9
cdr3_aa: CASSLGSAGSNEKLFF
cdr3_nt: TGTGCCAGCAGCTTAGGGTCCGCAGGCAGTAATGAAAAACTGTTTTTT

clone_size: -
d_call: -
cdr3_length: 14
j_call: TRBJ1-1
v_call: TRBV5-5
cdr3_aa: CASSSYRDSTEAFF
cdr3_nt: TGTGCCAGCAGCTCTTACAGGGATAGCACTGAAGCTTTCTTT

clone_size: -
d_call: -
cdr3_length: 15
j_call: TRBJ2-3
v_call: TRBV30
cdr3_aa: CAWSVAGRATDTQYF
cdr3_nt: TGTGCCTGGAGTGTAGCGGGCCGGGCTACAGATACGCAGTATTTT

clone_size: -
d_call: TRBD1
cdr3_length: 13
j_call: TRBJ1-1
v_call: TRBV11-1
cdr3_aa: CASSPRQGLSAFF
cdr3_nt: TGTGCCAGCAGCCCGAGACAGGGGTTGAGCGCTTTCTTT

clone_size: -
d_call: -
cdr3_length: 14
j_call: TRBJ1-2
v_call: TRBV7-8
cdr3_aa: CASSFRVGGYGYTF
cdr3_nt: TGTGCCAGCAGCTTCCGGGTCGGCGGCTATGGCTACACCTTC

clone_size: -
d_call: TRBD1
cdr3_length: 14
j_call: TRBJ2-1
v_call: TRBV18
cdr3_aa: CASSPEQGRDEQFF
cdr3_nt: TGTGCCAGCTCACCAGAACAGGGGCGGGATGAGCAGTTCTTC

clone_size: -
d_call: -
cdr3_length: 17
j_call: TRBJ1-1
v_call: TRBV28
cdr3_aa: CASSLVGGRGKDTEAFF
cdr3_nt: TGTGCCAGCAGTTTGGTGGGGGGACGTGGGAAAGACACTGAAGCTTTCTTT

clone_size: -
d_call: -
cdr3_length: 12
j_call: TRBJ2-5
v_call: TRBV18
cdr3_aa: CASCDVEETQYF
cdr3_nt: TGTGCCAGCTGTGATGTCGAGGAGACCCAGTACTTC

clone_size: -
d_call: -
cdr3_length: 16
j_call: TRBJ2-6
v_call: TRBV19
cdr3_aa: CAGGDSGTSGANVLTF
cdr3_nt: TGTGCCGGGGGGGACAGCGGAACCTCTGGGGCCAACGTCCTGACTTTC

clone_size: few
d_call: -
cdr3_length: 11
j_call: TRBJ1-6
v_call: TRBV30
cdr3_aa: CAWGRIEPLHF
cdr3_nt: TGTGCCTGGGGACGTATTGAACCCCTCCACTTT

clone_size: -
d_call: -
cdr3_length: 14
j_call: TRBJ1-2
v_call: TRBV5-5
cdr3_aa: CASSPQGQLYGYTF
cdr3_nt: TGTGCCAGCAGTCCGCAGGGCCAGTTGTATGGCTACACCTTC

clone_size: -
d_call: TRBD1
cdr3_length: 16
j_call: TRBJ1-4
v_call: TRBV7-2
cdr3_aa: CASSGFETGGQKKLFF
cdr3_nt: TGTGCCAGCAGCGGATTCGAGACAGGGGGCCAGAAAAAACTGTTTTTT

clone_size: -
d_call: TRBD1
cdr3_length: 16
j_call: TRBJ1-2
v_call: TRBV6-5
cdr3_aa: CASSYSPGQVVYGYTF
cdr3_nt: TGTGCCAGCAGTTACTCGCCGGGACAGGTGGTTTATGGCTACACCTTC

clone_size: -
d_call: TRBD2
cdr3_length: 15
j_call: TRBJ2-2
v_call: TRBV30
cdr3_aa: CAWSVQGLAAGELFF
cdr3_nt: TGTGCCTGGAGTGTACAGGGACTAGCGGCCGGGGAGCTGTTTTTT

clone_size: -
d_call: -
cdr3_length: 16
j_call: TRBJ1-1
v_call: TRBV19
cdr3_aa: CASRPRSAGANTEAFF
cdr3_nt: TGTGCCAGTAGGCCACGGTCCGCGGGGGCGAACACTGAAGCTTTCTTT

clone_size: few
d_call: -
cdr3_length: 15
j_call: TRBJ1-1
v_call: TRBV30
cdr3_aa: CAWSVWRDGDTEAFF
cdr3_nt: TGTGCCTGGAGTGTATGGAGGGATGGGGACACTGAAGCTTTCTTT

clone_size: -
d_call: -
cdr3_length: 17
j_call: TRBJ2-7
v_call: TRBV15
cdr3_aa: CATSRSTGGGGLYEQYF
cdr3_nt: TGTGCCACCAGCAGATCGACAGGTGGCGGGGGACTCTACGAGCAGTACTTC

clone_size: -
d_call: TRBD1
cdr3_length: 16
j_call: TRBJ1-5
v_call: TRBV6-4
cdr3_aa: CASSGPVTGYNQPQHF
cdr3_nt: TGTGCCAGCAGTGGCCCAGTGACAGGGTACAATCAGCCCCAGCATTTT

clone_size: -
d_call: TRBD2
cdr3_length: 15
j_call: TRBJ2-5
v_call: TRBV11-3
cdr3_aa: CASSLSTSGGETQYF
cdr3_nt: TGTGCCAGCAGCTTAAGTACTAGCGGGGGGGAGACCCAGTACTTC

clone_size: -
d_call: TRBD2
cdr3_length: 16
j_call: TRBJ2-2
v_call: TRBV27
cdr3_aa: CASRGLAGGPSGELFF
cdr3_nt: TGTGCCAGCAGGGGACTAGCGGGGGGGCCGAGCGGGGAGCTGTTTTTT

clone_size: -
d_call: TRBD1
cdr3_length: 15
j_call: TRBJ1-1
v_call: TRBV7-2
cdr3_aa: CASSSPDRAKAEAFF
cdr3_nt: TGTGCCAGCAGCTCCCCAGACAGGGCGAAGGCTGAAGCTTTCTTT

clone_size: -
d_call: -
cdr3_length: 16
j_call: TRBJ2-7
v_call: TRBV19
cdr3_aa: CASSLGTGAGSYEQYF
cdr3_nt: TGTGCCAGTAGTCTCGGAACAGGCGCGGGCTCCTACGAGCAGTACTTC

clone_size: -
d_call: -
cdr3_length: 17
j_call: TRBJ1-3
v_call: TRBV18
cdr3_aa: CASSPTTGPLSGNTIYF
cdr3_nt: TGTGCCAGCTCCCCTACGACAGGTCCGCTCTCTGGAAACACCATATATTTT

clone_size: -
d_call: -
cdr3_length: 16
j_call: TRBJ2-3
v_call: TRBV5-4
cdr3_aa: CASSLPGGGSTDTQYF
cdr3_nt: TGTGCCAGCAGCTTGCCTGGAGGGGGGAGCACAGATACGCAGTATTTT

clone_size: -
d_call: -
cdr3_length: 15
j_call: TRBJ1-2
v_call: TRBV7-2
cdr3_aa: CASSLVKGVGYGYTF
cdr3_nt: TGTGCCAGCAGCTTAGTGAAGGGCGTGGGGTATGGCTACACCTTC

clone_size: once
d_call: TRBD2
cdr3_length: 17
j_call: TRBJ2-5
v_call: TRBV7-6
cdr3_aa: CASSLVSLADMGGTQYF
cdr3_nt: TGTGCCAGCAGCTTAGTATCTCTAGCGGATATGGGGGGGACCCAGTACTTC

clone_size: -
d_call: -
cdr3_length: 15
j_call: TRBJ2-7
v_call: TRBV7-2
cdr3_aa: CASSLYSGRQYEQYF
cdr3_nt: TGTGCCAGCAGCTTATACAGCGGGCGGCAATACGAGCAGTACTTC

clone_size: once
d_call: -
cdr3_length: 16
j_call: TRBJ1-2
v_call: TRBV7-8
cdr3_aa: CASSGRQPILNYGYTF
cdr3_nt: TGTGCCAGCAGCGGACGACAGCCCATATTAAACTATGGCTACACCTTC

clone_size: few
d_call: -
cdr3_length: 16
j_call: TRBJ1-4
v_call: TRBV7-8
cdr3_aa: CASSLYRIVWNEKLFF
cdr3_nt: TGTGCCAGCAGCCTTTACAGGATAGTTTGGAATGAAAAACTGTTTTTT

clone_size: few
d_call: -
cdr3_length: 11
j_call: TRBJ1-1
v_call: TRBV28
cdr3_aa: CASSRGPEAFF
cdr3_nt: TGTGCCAGCAGTCGGGGGCCTGAAGCTTTCTTT

clone_size: -
d_call: -
cdr3_length: 16
j_call: TRBJ2-5
v_call: TRBV6-5
cdr3_aa: CASSYSPRGGGETQYF
cdr3_nt: TGTGCCAGCAGTTACTCCCCCAGGGGTGGTGGGGAGACCCAGTACTTC

clone_size: -
d_call: -
cdr3_length: 13
j_call: TRBJ1-1
v_call: TRBV28
cdr3_aa: CASRPGLNTEAFF
cdr3_nt: TGTGCCAGCAGGCCAGGACTGAACACTGAAGCTTTCTTT

clone_size: -
d_call: -
cdr3_length: 14
j_call: TRBJ1-4
v_call: TRBV28
cdr3_aa: CASRTPRTGEKLFF
cdr3_nt: TGTGCCAGCCGGACACCCCGAACGGGTGAAAAACTGTTTTTT

clone_size: -
d_call: TRBD2
cdr3_length: 16
j_call: TRBJ2-7
v_call: TRBV4-1
cdr3_aa: CASSQAGSGKAYEQYF
cdr3_nt: TGCGCCAGCAGCCAAGCTGGCAGCGGGAAAGCCTACGAGCAGTACTTC

clone_size: once
d_call: -
cdr3_length: 14
j_call: TRBJ2-5
v_call: TRBV13
cdr3_aa: CASSGDSPGETQYF
cdr3_nt: TGTGCCAGCAGCGGGGATTCGCCGGGAGAGACCCAGTACTTC

clone_size: -
d_call: -
cdr3_length: 13
j_call: TRBJ2-1
v_call: TRBV5-1
cdr3_aa: CASSAGTENEQFF
cdr3_nt: TGCGCCAGCAGTGCCGGGACCGAAAATGAGCAGTTCTTC

clone_size: -
d_call: TRBD1
cdr3_length: 14
j_call: TRBJ2-5
v_call: TRBV2
cdr3_aa: CASSPRQGEETQYF
cdr3_nt: TGTGCCAGCAGTCCCAGACAGGGTGAAGAGACCCAGTACTTC

clone_size: -
d_call: -
cdr3_length: 15
j_call: TRBJ1-6
v_call: TRBV9
cdr3_aa: CASSVATAINSPLHF
cdr3_nt: TGTGCCAGCAGCGTAGCTACAGCTATTAATTCACCCCTCCACTTT

clone_size: -
d_call: TRBD2
cdr3_length: 18
j_call: TRBJ2-3
v_call: TRBV19
cdr3_aa: CASNHPGLAGGSTDTQYF
cdr3_nt: TGTGCCAGTAACCACCCCGGACTAGCGGGGGGTTCCACAGATACGCAGTATTTT

clone_size: -
d_call: -
cdr3_length: 13
j_call: TRBJ2-1
v_call: TRBV7-9
cdr3_aa: CASSLVGGAEQFF
cdr3_nt: TGTGCCAGCAGCTTAGTAGGCGGGGCTGAGCAGTTCTTC

clone_size: -
d_call: TRBD2
cdr3_length: 14
j_call: TRBJ2-3
v_call: TRBV19
cdr3_aa: CASRDERGAYTQYF
cdr3_nt: TGTGCTAGTAGGGACGAGCGGGGGGCCTATACGCAGTATTTT

clone_size: -
d_call: -
cdr3_length: 17
j_call: TRBJ2-7
v_call: TRBV5-4
cdr3_aa: CASRRGGASLKEYEQYF
cdr3_nt: TGTGCCAGCAGAAGAGGGGGGGCAAGTCTGAAGGAATACGAGCAGTACTTC

clone_size: -
d_call: -
cdr3_length: 13
j_call: TRBJ1-3
v_call: TRBV6-1
cdr3_aa: CASSEQVRNTIYF
cdr3_nt: TGTGCCAGCAGTGAACAAGTAAGAAACACCATATATTTT

clone_size: -
d_call: TRBD1
cdr3_length: 12
j_call: TRBJ1-2
v_call: TRBV28
cdr3_aa: CASSSEDRVGTF
cdr3_nt: TGTGCCAGCAGTTCTGAGGACAGGGTAGGGACCTTC

clone_size: once
d_call: -
cdr3_length: 13
j_call: TRBJ1-6
v_call: TRBV6-4
cdr3_aa: CASSDSEGSPLHF
cdr3_nt: TGTGCCAGCAGTGACTCTGAGGGTTCACCCCTCCACTTT

clone_size: -
d_call: -
cdr3_length: 15
j_call: TRBJ2-7
v_call: TRBV18
cdr3_aa: CASSLAPAASYEQYF
cdr3_nt: TGTGCCAGCTCTCTTGCCCCAGCGGCATCCTACGAGCAGTACTTC